These T cell receptor beta chains were read from a single sample in a study of CXCR3-negative and CXCR3-positive naive CD8 T cells. For each CDR3 protein, TCRdb gives one entry from its re-call of the 5' RACE reads, without DNA. The listing contains about 56,000 distinct CDR3 sequences. Specimen: memory CD8+ T cells from blood. All receptors derive from a human donor in good health. Some clones in this sample may be carry-over from other donors' samples. Each CDR3 is given with its conserved first and last residue. Each record gives: CDR3 protein, V gene, J gene.

CDR3aa: CASSLGGILYEQYF; v_gene: TRBV7-9; j_gene: TRBJ2-7
CDR3aa: CSARRGRVAPVNEKLFF; v_gene: TRBV20-1; j_gene: TRBJ1-4
CDR3aa: CASSAGYSSYEQYF; v_gene: TRBV7-9; j_gene: TRBJ2-7
CDR3aa: CASSPTSREQFF; v_gene: TRBV5-6; j_gene: TRBJ2-1
CDR3aa: CASSFSGGSSGANVLTF; v_gene: TRBV18; j_gene: TRBJ2-6
CDR3aa: CASSLDQGGGETQYF; v_gene: TRBV11-2; j_gene: TRBJ2-5
CDR3aa: CATSREPGGRETQYF; v_gene: TRBV15; j_gene: TRBJ2-5
CDR3aa: CSVTGSWGTEAFF; v_gene: TRBV29-1; j_gene: TRBJ1-1
CDR3aa: CSARVSGELFF; v_gene: TRBV20-1; j_gene: TRBJ2-2
CDR3aa: CASSQESPLAETDTQYF; v_gene: TRBV3-1; j_gene: TRBJ2-3
CDR3aa: CANSTGTGEERATGELFF; v_gene: TRBV23-1; j_gene: TRBJ2-2
CDR3aa: CASGRGADGTTGELFF; v_gene: TRBV4-3; j_gene: TRBJ2-2
CDR3aa: CASSADRWPREQYF; v_gene: TRBV7-9; j_gene: TRBJ2-7
CDR3aa: CAITSGVDNEQFF; v_gene: TRBV10-3; j_gene: TRBJ2-1
CDR3aa: CASTEGGTRQYF; v_gene: TRBV12-3/TRBV12-4; j_gene: TRBJ2-4
CDR3aa: CASSRVLIETQYF; v_gene: TRBV12-3/TRBV12-4; j_gene: TRBJ2-5
CDR3aa: CSVEALDSRVPETQYF; v_gene: TRBV29-1; j_gene: TRBJ2-5
CDR3aa: CASSSTTGTGPVDEQFF; v_gene: TRBV7-9; j_gene: TRBJ2-1
CDR3aa: CASSQDQGLSFYEQYF; v_gene: TRBV4-2; j_gene: TRBJ2-7
CDR3aa: CASSLLWGSGNTIYF; v_gene: TRBV27; j_gene: TRBJ1-3
CDR3aa: CASSFGTGELFF; v_gene: TRBV7-2; j_gene: TRBJ2-2
CDR3aa: CASSQDGPSGADTQYF; v_gene: TRBV4-3; j_gene: TRBJ2-3
CDR3aa: CASSLLAGGPGDTQYF; v_gene: TRBV11-2; j_gene: TRBJ2-3
CDR3aa: CSALSGQGFYEQYF; v_gene: TRBV29-1; j_gene: TRBJ2-7
CDR3aa: CASSLIGAGELFF; v_gene: TRBV7-2; j_gene: TRBJ2-2
CDR3aa: CSVPDGPYEQYF; v_gene: TRBV29-1; j_gene: TRBJ2-7
CDR3aa: CSVDGLAGTYEQYF; v_gene: TRBV29-1; j_gene: TRBJ2-7